Below are 8 T cell receptor beta chains sequenced from a single sample in a study of beta chain features in type 1 diabetes. Notes on the study in general: For Type 1 diabetes patients, all four CD4+ subsets carried TCRB CDR3s that were moderately but significantly shorter.

Antigen specificity for these receptors is unknown. TCRB transcripts that were expressed got sequenced, as all of the isolated RNA had been reverse transcribed. The repertoire was sequenced with immunoSEQ multiplex PCR; TCRdb's copy has only in-frame clones and lacks some. The sample records 600,000 or so clones, around an eighth being singletons. Sequencing input: naive CD4+ T cells from blood. The source is a man younger than 35 with type 1 diabetes.

In this sample, this clone turned up a few times. In nucleotides, the CDR3 is TGTGCCAGCAGCTTAAACAGTCCTAGCTCCTACAATGAGCAGTTCTTC. Its translation is CASSLNSPSSYNEQFF. The chain employs TRBV11-3 and TRBJ2-1, with D hard to call. Germline V CDR1 and CDR2: SGHNT, YENEEA. The germline V and J ends were trimmed by 2 bases and 0 bases, with 11 bases remaining between them. The CDR3 totals 16 residues.

The chain recombines TRBV18 with TRBJ1-1, with 8 bases lining up with TRBD1. The CDR3 contains 16 residues. V lost 3 bases and J lost 4; bases outside the gene matches: 10. Looked up from germline, CDR1 is KGHSH and CDR2 is LQKENI. This CDR3 is CASSPTLDRAVTEAFF. CDR3 nucleotide sequence: TGTGCCAGCTCACCGACGCTGGACAGGGCAGTCACTGAAGCTTTCTTT.

The V and J genes are TRBV11-2 and TRBJ2-4; no definite D call. V lost 2 bases and J lost 1, with 15 bases in between. CDR1 and CDR2 (germline): SGHAT, FQNNGV. The CDR3 is 17 residues long. CDR3 protein: CASSLISTARAKNIQYF. The CDR3 nucleotides are TGTGCCAGCAGCTTAATATCTACAGCCAGGGCCAAAAACATTCAGTACTTC.

This clone appeared a few times. The rearrangement joins TRBV28 to TRBJ2-3, with D unresolved. The CDR3 length is 13 residues. In germline, CDR1 is MDHEN, CDR2 SYDVKM. The CDR3 bases are TGTTCAGCTGCCGCGGCGAGCACAGATACGCAGTATTTT. Amino acid sequence: CSAAAASTDTQYF.

This clone was counted only a few times. The CDR3 here is CASFYTDTQYF. DNA of the CDR3: TGTGCCAGCTTTTACACAGATACGCAGTATTTT. The V call is TRBV28, the J call TRBJ2-3; D gene unclear. V was shortened by 8 bases and J by 2 bases, with 5 bases between the two germline ends. The CDR3 runs 11 residues. The germline V gene encodes CDR1 MDHEN and CDR2 SYDVKM.

This clone was picked up a small number of times. The rearrangement uses TRBV15 and TRBJ1-2; the D is unclear. CDR3 length: 16 residues. V was pared by 0 bases and J by 8 bases, with 19 bases between. Germline CDR1 is LNHNV and CDR2 is YYDKDF (reference sequence). CDR3 in amino acids: CATSRDPGPWEWGYTF. The DNA of the CDR3 is TGTGCCACCAGCAGAGATCCGGGCCCCTGGGAGTGGGGCTACACCTTC. Variable domain in full (rest from reference TRBV15 and TRBJ1-2): DAMVIQNPRYQVTQFGKPVTLSCSQTLNHNVMYWYQQKSSQAPKLLFHYYDKDFNNEADTPDNFQSRRPNTSFCFLDIRSPGLGDTAMYLCATSRDPGPWEWGYTFGSGTRLTVV.

The chain couples TRBV10-3 to TRBJ2-1; TRBD2 matches 14 bases. Germline V gene lookup returns CDR1 ENHRY and CDR2 SYGVKD. V gave up 5 bases and J gave up 5 bases; unmatched junction bases: 8. The CDR3 extends over 17 amino acids. The CDR3 reads CAISSGTSGGADNEQFF. The CDR3 DNA sequence: TGTGCCATCAGTTCCGGGACTAGCGGGGGTGCCGACAATGAGCAGTTCTTC.

This clone was picked up a small number of times. In the same sample, other DNA sequences code for this CDR3. The chain's CDR3 is CASSLFAGRNTEAFF. CDR3 coding DNA: TGTGCCAGCAGCTTATTTGCAGGAAGGAACACTGAAGCTTTCTTT. The chain joins TRBV7-2 to TRBJ1-1; no clear D. The CDR3 covers 15 residues. V was shortened by 2 bases and J by 1 base, with 11 bases between the two germline ends. CDR1 is SGHTA, CDR2 FQGNSA, per germline.